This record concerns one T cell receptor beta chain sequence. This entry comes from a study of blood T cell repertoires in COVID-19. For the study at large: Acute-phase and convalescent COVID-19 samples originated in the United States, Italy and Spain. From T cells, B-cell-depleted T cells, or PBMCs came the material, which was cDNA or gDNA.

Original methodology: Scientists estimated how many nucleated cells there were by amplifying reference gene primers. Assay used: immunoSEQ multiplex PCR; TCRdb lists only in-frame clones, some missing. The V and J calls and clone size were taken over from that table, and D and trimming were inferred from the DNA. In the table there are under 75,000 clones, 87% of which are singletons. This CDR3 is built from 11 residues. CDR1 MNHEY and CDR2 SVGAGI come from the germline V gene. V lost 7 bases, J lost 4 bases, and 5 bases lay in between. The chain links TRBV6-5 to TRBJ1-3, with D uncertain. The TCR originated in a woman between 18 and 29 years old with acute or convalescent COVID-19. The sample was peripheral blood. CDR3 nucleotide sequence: TGTGCCAGCACTTTCGGAAACACCATATATTTT. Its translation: CASTFGNTIYF.